This T cell receptor (beta chain) was sequenced for a study of T cells in Graves' hyperthyroidism and ophthalmopathy. Study-level findings and limits: The model identified upcoming ophthalmopathy a median approximately six months ahead of onset.

This clonotype was recorded at least ten times. Its antigen remains unknown. V shed 2 bases and J shed 5 bases, with 10 bases lying between them. Germline-derived CDR1 and CDR2 are SGHTA and FQGNSA. This CDR3 is built from 13 residues. TCR beta CDR3 regions were amplified from RNA. Researchers ran a first-round RT-PCR on the TCR CDR3 using the HTBI primer set. TCRdb called the multiplex PCR reads again in MiXCR, with one record for every CDR3 protein. The sample includes 500,000 to 650,000 distinct CDR3 sequences, 15% to 20% seen only once; the top ten take around 17%. The sequencing input was blood. The V call is TRBV7-2, the J call TRBJ2-7; no definite D call. The sequence was collected from a woman in her late teens or twenties with Graves' ophthalmopathy. This chain's CDR3 is CASSLSGLDEQYF. Here the CDR3 DNA reads TGTGCCAGCAGCTTATCCGGATTGGACGAGCAGTACTTC.